This is a list of T cell receptor beta chains from one sample in a study of cytomegalovirus exposure and HLA in healthy donors. Sequenced by immunoSEQ multiplex PCR; TCRdb stores in-frame clones only, minus some. There are around 200,000 clones in the sample; about 80% occur only once, and under 0.75% lies in the top ten. The sequenced sample was PBMCs. These receptors came from a boy aged 5 to 17 in good health and CMV-seronegative. Each CDR3 is given with its conserved first and last residue. A D gene is named only where the DNA matches it firmly. Clone sizes are given selectively: once, few, many, or a class where the clone is expanded.

D gene	clone size	V gene	J gene	CDR3 protein	CDR3 DNA
-	-	TRBV10-3	TRBJ2-3	CATRDTDTQYF	TGTGCCACCCGAGACACAGATACGCAGTATTTT
-	-	TRBV6-6	TRBJ1-1	CASNYSRVLNTEAFF	TGTGCCAGCAATTACTCGCGGGTTTTGAACACTGAAGCTTTCTTT
TRBD2	-	TRBV4-1	TRBJ2-7	CASSHLAGTSYEQYF	TGCGCCAGCAGCCATCTAGCGGGGACCTCCTACGAGCAGTACTTC
TRBD2	-	TRBV30	TRBJ2-5	CAWSKSGGVSETQYF	TGTGCCTGGAGTAAAAGCGGGGGGGTGTCAGAGACCCAGTACTTC
-	-	TRBV19	TRBJ2-1	CASSIRGAGEQFF	TGTGCCAGTAGTATCAGGGGGGCTGGTGAGCAGTTCTTC
-	-	TRBV6-5	TRBJ1-2	CASSLKTGSYYGYTF	TGTGCCAGCAGTCTTAAAACAGGGTCATACTATGGCTACACCTTC
TRBD1	-	TRBV2	TRBJ1-5	CASSEGQINQPQHF	TGTGCCAGCAGTGAGGGACAGATCAATCAGCCCCAGCATTTT
-	-	TRBV2	TRBJ2-5	CASSVRGGETQYF	TGTGCCAGCAGTGTCAGGGGAGGGGAGACCCAGTACTTC
TRBD1	once	TRBV19	TRBJ2-1	CASSIATGGHYNEQFF	TGTGCCAGTAGTATAGCTACAGGGGGCCACTACAATGAGCAGTTCTTC
-	few	TRBV6-5	TRBJ2-5	CASSPPQETQYF	TGTGCCAGCAGCCCTCCCCAAGAGACCCAGTACTTC
-	once	TRBV11-2	TRBJ1-2	CASSNLADNHYGYTF	TGTGCCAGCAGTAATTTAGCGGACAACCACTATGGCTACACCTTC
TRBD1	-	TRBV2	TRBJ2-7	CASNTRDRPSYEQYF	TGTGCCAGCAATACCCGGGACAGACCATCCTACGAGCAGTACTTC
TRBD1	-	TRBV15	TRBJ2-5	CATSRQGVQETQYF	TGTGCCACCAGCAGACAGGGGGTCCAGGAGACCCAGTACTTC
-	-	TRBV27	TRBJ1-1	CASSLSFLGVLNTEAFF	TGTGCCAGCAGTTTATCGTTTCTCGGGGTATTGAACACTGAAGCTTTCTTT
TRBD2	-	TRBV2	TRBJ2-3	CASLSGGTDTQYF	TGTGCCAGCCTCAGCGGGGGGACAGATACGCAGTATTTT
TRBD1	-	TRBV4-2	TRBJ1-2	CASSQAGQAARGYTF	TGTGCCAGCAGCCAAGCCGGACAGGCAGCTCGTGGCTACACCTTC
-	-	TRBV18	TRBJ1-3	CASSPQASGNTIYF	TGTGCCAGCTCACCGCAGGCATCTGGAAACACCATATATTTT
-	-	TRBV28	TRBJ1-1	CASSFYTGNTEAFF	TGTGCCAGCAGTTTTTATACAGGGAACACTGAAGCTTTCTTT
TRBD1	-	TRBV7-2	TRBJ2-4	CASSLVGTGMGKNIQYF	TGTGCCAGCAGCTTAGTGGGGACAGGGATGGGCAAAAACATTCAGTACTTC
-	-	TRBV10-3	TRBJ1-1	CAITLDPRTTEAFF	TGTGCCATCACTCTTGACCCAAGGACAACTGAAGCTTTCTTT
TRBD1	-	TRBV19	TRBJ2-7	CASSISGGASEQYF	TGTGCCAGTAGTATATCAGGGGGCGCATCCGAGCAGTACTTC
-	few	TRBV10-3	TRBJ1-2	CAISESMGRRHPYGYTF	TGTGCCATCAGTGAGTCCATGGGGCGAAGACACCCCTATGGCTACACCTTC
TRBD1	-	TRBV5-5	TRBJ2-7	CASSLYQGAYEQYF	TGTGCCAGCAGCTTGTACCAGGGGGCTTACGAGCAGTACTTC
-	-	TRBV10-3	TRBJ1-5	CAISGTGNQPQHF	TGTGCCATCAGTGGGACGGGGAATCAGCCCCAGCATTTT
-	-	TRBV18	TRBJ2-7	CASSPQSGAYEQYF	TGTGCCAGCTCCCCCCAATCGGGGGCCTACGAGCAGTACTTC
-	-	TRBV6-5	TRBJ1-1	CVIRPNQRNTEAFF	TGTGTAATTCGGCCCAACCAGCGGAACACTGAAGCTTTCTTT
-	-	TRBV7-6	TRBJ1-4	CASSLGVRRGTGEKLFF	TGTGCCAGCAGCTTAGGGGTTCGGCGGGGGACCGGGGAAAAACTGTTTTTT
-	few	TRBV2	TRBJ1-1	CASSEQDQTTEAFF	TGTGCCAGCAGTGAGCAGGATCAAACCACTGAAGCTTTCTTT
-	once	TRBV27	TRBJ1-2	CASSQAGSNYGYTF	TGTGCCAGCAGTCAAGCGGGGTCTAACTATGGCTACACCTTC
-	-	TRBV5-1	TRBJ1-3	CASSLGRAGGNTIYF	TGCGCCAGCAGCTTGGGAAGAGCGGGGGGAAACACCATATATTTT
-	-	TRBV5-5	TRBJ1-5	CASSLTVTHNQPQHF	TGTGCCAGCAGCTTGACAGTAACCCACAATCAGCCCCAGCATTTT
TRBD2	-	TRBV6-1	TRBJ2-3	CASSALAGGTDTQYF	TGTGCCAGCAGTGCTCTAGCGGGGGGGACAGATACGCAGTATTTT
TRBD2	few	TRBV7-3	TRBJ2-7	CASSLTSGSSYEQYF	TGTGCCAGCAGCTTAACTAGCGGGAGCTCCTACGAGCAGTACTTC
TRBD2	-	TRBV5-6	TRBJ2-3	CASSLLTTSGRSDTQYF	TGTGCCAGCAGCTTGCTTACAACTAGCGGGAGGTCAGATACGCAGTATTTT
-	-	TRBV6-5	TRBJ1-2	CASRAPVAGGYTF	TGTGCCAGCAGAGCCCCGGTGGCGGGGGGCTACACCTTC
-	-	TRBV29-1	TRBJ1-2	CSVEDNSNYGYTF	TGCAGCGTTGAGGACAATTCTAACTATGGCTACACCTTC
-	few	TRBV19	TRBJ1-1	CASSFLNTEAFF	TGTGCCAGTAGCTTCTTAAACACTGAAGCTTTCTTT
-	-	TRBV9	TRBJ2-5	CASTPEAPPRGQETQYF	TGTGCCAGCACCCCCGAGGCCCCCCCCAGGGGTCAGGAGACCCAGTACTTC
-	-	TRBV6-5	TRBJ1-2	CASSKTTGLTGYTF	TGTGCCAGCAGTAAAACGACAGGCCTAACAGGCTACACCTTC
TRBD1	-	TRBV10-3	TRBJ2-2	CAIRFGTGLSGELFF	TGTGCCATCAGATTCGGGACAGGGCTTTCGGGGGAGCTGTTTTTT
TRBD2	-	TRBV19	TRBJ2-5	CATYGGAGETQYF	TGTGCCACTTACGGGGGGGCAGGAGAGACCCAGTACTTC
TRBD1	-	TRBV5-5	TRBJ1-1	CASSFDRGLSRTEAFF	TGTGCCAGCAGCTTCGACAGGGGGCTTTCTAGGACTGAAGCTTTCTTT
-	-	TRBV5-4	TRBJ2-3	CASSPREADTQYF	TGTGCCAGCAGCCCCAGGGAGGCAGATACGCAGTATTTT